Listed below are T cell receptor beta chains from one sample, sequenced in a study of T cell changes during pregnancy in multiple sclerosis. Measured with immunoSEQ multiplex PCR; TCRdb has only the in-frame clones, and not every one. The sample shows around 60,000 clones, 70% to 90% of them seen only once. Here the sequenced sample was peripheral blood, taken in the first trimester of pregnancy. The receptors here all came from a female donor with multiple sclerosis, enrolled in a pregnancy study. Both conserved end residues are part of each CDR3. D genes are given only for firm matches. Size is stated for part of the rows, as once, few or many counts, or as a class when the clone is expanded.

cdr3_nt: TGTGCCAGCAGCCAAGAGGGGAAGGGGCTTAATGAAAAACTGTTTTTT
cdr3_aa: CASSQEGKGLNEKLFF
j_call: TRBJ1-4
clone_size: .
d_call: .
v_call: TRBV14

cdr3_nt: TGTGCCATCAGTGAGTCATGGGAGAACGAGCAGTACTTC
cdr3_aa: CAISESWENEQYF
j_call: TRBJ2-7
clone_size: .
d_call: .
v_call: TRBV10-3

cdr3_nt: TGTGCCAGCAGCTGGACTACCTTTAGCACAGATACGCAGTATTTT
cdr3_aa: CASSWTTFSTDTQYF
j_call: TRBJ2-3
clone_size: .
d_call: .
v_call: TRBV7-9

cdr3_nt: TGTGCCAGCAGCTTAGGCAGGGGGAAAGCTTTCTTT
cdr3_aa: CASSLGRGKAFF
j_call: TRBJ1-1
clone_size: .
d_call: TRBD1
v_call: TRBV13

cdr3_nt: TGTGCCAGCAGTATCCCGGGGTTCGAGCAGTACTTC
cdr3_aa: CASSIPGFEQYF
j_call: TRBJ2-7
clone_size: .
d_call: .
v_call: TRBV28

cdr3_nt: TGTGCCAGAAGCTTGACAGGAGCTAACTATGGCTACACCTTC
cdr3_aa: CARSLTGANYGYTF
j_call: TRBJ1-2
clone_size: .
d_call: .
v_call: TRBV5-3

cdr3_nt: TGCGCCAGCAGCCCGGAAGGGACAGTCACCGGGGAGCTGTTTTTT
cdr3_aa: CASSPEGTVTGELFF
j_call: TRBJ2-2
clone_size: .
d_call: TRBD1
v_call: TRBV5-1

cdr3_nt: TGCAGCGTTGAAGTGGAGGGTAGCGATCAGCCCCAGCATTTT
cdr3_aa: CSVEVEGSDQPQHF
j_call: TRBJ1-5
clone_size: .
d_call: .
v_call: TRBV29-1

cdr3_nt: TGTGCCAGCAGGCCAGGGCATAAAAACATTCAGTACTTC
cdr3_aa: CASRPGHKNIQYF
j_call: TRBJ2-4
clone_size: .
d_call: .
v_call: TRBV2

cdr3_nt: TGTGCCAGCAGCTTAGTGGGGGCCGAGTCCACTGAAGCTTTCTTT
cdr3_aa: CASSLVGAESTEAFF
j_call: TRBJ1-1
clone_size: .
d_call: .
v_call: TRBV7-2

cdr3_nt: TGTGCCAGCAGCTATCAGCGCGCCCACAGGGGAATTGGCTACACCTTC
cdr3_aa: CASSYQRAHRGIGYTF
j_call: TRBJ1-2
clone_size: .
d_call: TRBD1
v_call: TRBV13

cdr3_nt: TGCAGCGCTAAGCGGGAGGGGAGTGAGCAGTTCTTC
cdr3_aa: CSAKREGSEQFF
j_call: TRBJ2-1
clone_size: .
d_call: TRBD2
v_call: TRBV29-1

cdr3_nt: TGTGCCAGCAGTTCGGGACAGGGGGGGACTGAAGCTTTCTTT
cdr3_aa: CASSSGQGGTEAFF
j_call: TRBJ1-1
clone_size: .
d_call: TRBD1
v_call: TRBV28

cdr3_nt: TGTGCCAGCGAACCAGGAACAGGGGGCGTCGAAAAACTGTTTTTT
cdr3_aa: CASEPGTGGVEKLFF
j_call: TRBJ1-4
clone_size: once
d_call: TRBD1
v_call: TRBV5-6

cdr3_nt: TGTGCCAGCAGCCTAGGGACTAGCGGGACCTACGAGCAGTACTTC
cdr3_aa: CASSLGTSGTYEQYF
j_call: TRBJ2-7
clone_size: .
d_call: TRBD2
v_call: TRBV6-1

cdr3_nt: TGCGCCAGCAGCTACCCCGGGACAGCAGCCTTGAACACTGAAGCTTTCTTT
cdr3_aa: CASSYPGTAALNTEAFF
j_call: TRBJ1-1
clone_size: .
d_call: TRBD1
v_call: TRBV5-1

cdr3_nt: TGTGCCAGCAGTTCCGGGACTAGCGGGAAAGGTGCCTACGAGCAGTACTTC
cdr3_aa: CASSSGTSGKGAYEQYF
j_call: TRBJ2-7
clone_size: .
d_call: TRBD2
v_call: TRBV9

cdr3_nt: TGTGCCAGCAGAGATTTACGGGGGTTGGGCGAGCAGTACTTC
cdr3_aa: CASRDLRGLGEQYF
j_call: TRBJ2-7
clone_size: .
d_call: .
v_call: TRBV6-1

cdr3_nt: TGTGCCAGCAGCTTTTCACAGGGGCCTTTCGGCAATCAGCCCCAGCATTTT
cdr3_aa: CASSFSQGPFGNQPQHF
j_call: TRBJ1-5
clone_size: .
d_call: TRBD1
v_call: TRBV5-5

cdr3_nt: TGTGCCAGCAGCTTGGCCGGTGATCATACGCAGTATTTT
cdr3_aa: CASSLAGDHTQYF
j_call: TRBJ2-3
clone_size: .
d_call: .
v_call: TRBV5-4

cdr3_nt: TGCGCCAGCAGCTGGGACTTACCCTACGAGCAGTACTTC
cdr3_aa: CASSWDLPYEQYF
j_call: TRBJ2-7
clone_size: .
d_call: .
v_call: TRBV5-1

cdr3_nt: TGTGCCAGCAGTTACTCGGGCTCGCGCACAGATACGCAGTATTTT
cdr3_aa: CASSYSGSRTDTQYF
j_call: TRBJ2-3
clone_size: .
d_call: .
v_call: TRBV6-5

cdr3_nt: TGTGCCAGCAGTTCCAACGGACAGCTCCAAGAGACCCAGTACTTC
cdr3_aa: CASSSNGQLQETQYF
j_call: TRBJ2-5
clone_size: .
d_call: .
v_call: TRBV28

cdr3_nt: TGTGCCAGCAGCTTATCACGGACTAGCGAGTACAATGAGCAGTTCTTC
cdr3_aa: CASSLSRTSEYNEQFF
j_call: TRBJ2-1
clone_size: .
d_call: TRBD2
v_call: TRBV7-7

cdr3_nt: TGTGCCAGCACCCAACCAGGCGGGAGACAAGAGACCCAGTACTTC
cdr3_aa: CASTQPGGRQETQYF
j_call: TRBJ2-5
clone_size: .
d_call: TRBD2
v_call: TRBV2

cdr3_nt: TGTGCCAGCAGCTTAGACAGGGCCTATGGCTACACCTTC
cdr3_aa: CASSLDRAYGYTF
j_call: TRBJ1-2
clone_size: .
d_call: .
v_call: TRBV11-2

cdr3_nt: TGTGCCAGCAGCGTAGCCCCTAGCGGACAAGAGACCCAGTACTTC
cdr3_aa: CASSVAPSGQETQYF
j_call: TRBJ2-5
clone_size: once
d_call: TRBD2
v_call: TRBV9

cdr3_nt: TGTGCCAGCAGCCCAAGAGGAAGTGAGCCGGCCTACGAGCAGTACTTC
cdr3_aa: CASSPRGSEPAYEQYF
j_call: TRBJ2-7
clone_size: .
d_call: .
v_call: TRBV9

cdr3_nt: TGTGCCTGGAGTGGCAATTGGATCTCTAGCGGGAAGGACGAGCAGTACTTC
cdr3_aa: CAWSGNWISSGKDEQYF
j_call: TRBJ2-7
clone_size: .
d_call: TRBD2
v_call: TRBV30

cdr3_nt: TGCGCCAGCAGCTTAGGCAGGGCCAGCACAGATACGCAGTATTTT
cdr3_aa: CASSLGRASTDTQYF
j_call: TRBJ2-3
clone_size: .
d_call: .
v_call: TRBV5-1

cdr3_nt: TGTGCCAGCAGTGAAGAACCGGTGAACACCGGGGAGCTGTTTTTT
cdr3_aa: CASSEEPVNTGELFF
j_call: TRBJ2-2
clone_size: .
d_call: .
v_call: TRBV6-4

cdr3_nt: TGCGCCAGCAGCAAGGGACAGCTAACCTACGAGCAGTACTTC
cdr3_aa: CASSKGQLTYEQYF
j_call: TRBJ2-7
clone_size: .
d_call: TRBD1
v_call: TRBV5-1

cdr3_nt: TGCAGCGCAGGGGGCGAGAGGGAAAAACTGTTTTTT
cdr3_aa: CSAGGEREKLFF
j_call: TRBJ1-4
clone_size: .
d_call: TRBD1
v_call: TRBV29-1

cdr3_nt: TGCGCCAGCAGCTCCGCCGGACTCTACACAGATACGCAGTATTTT
cdr3_aa: CASSSAGLYTDTQYF
j_call: TRBJ2-3
clone_size: .
d_call: .
v_call: TRBV5-1

cdr3_nt: TGTGCCAGCAACTTGCACCGGTCCTACGAGCAGTACTTC
cdr3_aa: CASNLHRSYEQYF
j_call: TRBJ2-7
clone_size: .
d_call: .
v_call: TRBV6-1

cdr3_nt: TGTGCTAGTGGTTTCCACCCGGACCCTAGCGGGAGCTCCTACAATGAGCAGTTCTTC
cdr3_aa: CASGFHPDPSGSSYNEQFF
j_call: TRBJ2-1
clone_size: .
d_call: TRBD2
v_call: TRBV12-5

cdr3_nt: TGCGCCAGCAGGGAGACAGGCTATGGCTACACCTTC
cdr3_aa: CASRETGYGYTF
j_call: TRBJ1-2
clone_size: .
d_call: .
v_call: TRBV10-2

cdr3_nt: TGTGCCAGCAGCTTAGCATTTGGAGCCCTGGTGTCTCGCACCATATATTTT
cdr3_aa: CASSLAFGALVSRTIYF
j_call: TRBJ1-3
clone_size: .
d_call: .
v_call: TRBV7-8

cdr3_nt: TGTGCCAGCAGCCCACAAATGAACACTGAAGCTTTCTTT
cdr3_aa: CASSPQMNTEAFF
j_call: TRBJ1-1
clone_size: .
d_call: .
v_call: TRBV11-3

cdr3_nt: TGTGCCAGCAGTCGGCGGGGGGCCAGCACAGATACGCAGTATTTT
cdr3_aa: CASSRRGASTDTQYF
j_call: TRBJ2-3
clone_size: .
d_call: TRBD2
v_call: TRBV28

cdr3_nt: TGTGCCAGCACCGAGAGCGCCAGGGACACTGAAGCTTTCTTT
cdr3_aa: CASTESARDTEAFF
j_call: TRBJ1-1
clone_size: .
d_call: .
v_call: TRBV7-3

cdr3_nt: TGTGCCAGCAGTTCAATACTAGCAGTAAGGGAAGATACGCAGTATTTT
cdr3_aa: CASSSILAVREDTQYF
j_call: TRBJ2-3
clone_size: .
d_call: .
v_call: TRBV27

cdr3_nt: TGCGCCAGCAGCTACGGCAGGGCAGAGACCCAGTACTTC
cdr3_aa: CASSYGRAETQYF
j_call: TRBJ2-5
clone_size: .
d_call: .
v_call: TRBV5-1

cdr3_nt: TGTGCCATCAGCGGGGACAGGGATGTCGGGGAGCTGTTTTTT
cdr3_aa: CAISGDRDVGELFF
j_call: TRBJ2-2
clone_size: .
d_call: TRBD1
v_call: TRBV10-3

cdr3_nt: TGTGCCAGCAAGGGCAGGCAGGGGTCCTACGAGCAGTACTTC
cdr3_aa: CASKGRQGSYEQYF
j_call: TRBJ2-7
clone_size: .
d_call: .
v_call: TRBV2

cdr3_nt: TGTGCCAGCAGCTGGGGCGGCCGCCAGGACAATCAGCCCCAGCATTTT
cdr3_aa: CASSWGGRQDNQPQHF
j_call: TRBJ1-5
clone_size: few
d_call: .
v_call: TRBV5-4

cdr3_nt: TGTGCCAGCAGCCCGGGACAGGGAGGAGAGCAGTACTTC
cdr3_aa: CASSPGQGGEQYF
j_call: TRBJ2-7
clone_size: .
d_call: TRBD1
v_call: TRBV4-2

cdr3_nt: TGTGCCACCAGCCCCGAAAGGGGGGGAGGGTACCTTTCTAACTATGGCTACACCTTC
cdr3_aa: CATSPERGGGYLSNYGYTF
j_call: TRBJ1-2
clone_size: .
d_call: .
v_call: TRBV15

cdr3_nt: TGTGCCAGCAGCTTCCCTAGCCTCTCCTACGAGCAGTACTTC
cdr3_aa: CASSFPSLSYEQYF
j_call: TRBJ2-7
clone_size: .
d_call: .
v_call: TRBV7-2

cdr3_nt: TGTGCCAGCGTAGTTTATAGCGGGAGGGTACAAGGTGAGCAGTTCTTC
cdr3_aa: CASVVYSGRVQGEQFF
j_call: TRBJ2-1
clone_size: .
d_call: TRBD2
v_call: TRBV2

cdr3_nt: TGTGCCAGCAGCTTAGAAGGCTCCTCACTACAGGGCGGGGAGCTGTTTTTT
cdr3_aa: CASSLEGSSLQGGELFF
j_call: TRBJ2-2
clone_size: .
d_call: .
v_call: TRBV11-3

cdr3_nt: TGTGCCAGCAGTCCCGCCGACTGGCCCCACGAGCAGTACTTC
cdr3_aa: CASSPADWPHEQYF
j_call: TRBJ2-7
clone_size: .
d_call: .
v_call: TRBV27

cdr3_nt: TGTGCCAGTAGTATAGTGGCTACGGGAGAGACCCAGTACTTC
cdr3_aa: CASSIVATGETQYF
j_call: TRBJ2-5
clone_size: .
d_call: .
v_call: TRBV19

cdr3_nt: TGTGCCAGCAGCAATTACAGGGGCACAGATACGCAGTATTTT
cdr3_aa: CASSNYRGTDTQYF
j_call: TRBJ2-3
clone_size: .
d_call: .
v_call: TRBV7-3

cdr3_nt: TGTGCCAGCAGCGTAGAGTCAGACTCCTACGAGCAGTACTTC
cdr3_aa: CASSVESDSYEQYF
j_call: TRBJ2-7
clone_size: .
d_call: .
v_call: TRBV9

cdr3_nt: TGTGCCAGCAGTTTATTCGCTAGCGGGAGGCCAGATACGCAGTATTTT
cdr3_aa: CASSLFASGRPDTQYF
j_call: TRBJ2-3
clone_size: .
d_call: TRBD2
v_call: TRBV27